This is a list of T cell receptor beta chains from one sample in a study of T cell responses to AZD1222 COVID-19 vaccine. Using immunoSEQ multiplex PCR, the repertoire was profiled, and TCRdb retains in-frame clones only, with some absent. The data hold roughly 100,000 clones, with about 88% observed a single time. The sequencing used peripheral blood, collected on day 0 of AZD1222 vaccination. The origin of the receptors is an adult in good health. CDR3s include the opening cysteine and the closing phenylalanine or tryptophan. A D gene is named only where the DNA matches it firmly. Clone size is shown for a subset of rows, as once, few, many or a class of expanded clone.

v_call	clone_size	j_call	d_call	cdr3_nt	cdr3_aa
TRBV13	NA	TRBJ1-1	TRBD1	TGTGCCAGCAGCCCCCGGACAGGGAACACTGAAGCTTTCTTT	CASSPRTGNTEAFF
TRBV9	NA	TRBJ2-2	NA	TGTGCCAGCAGCGCTAATTCCGGGGAGCTGTTTTTT	CASSANSGELFF
TRBV2	NA	TRBJ1-5	NA	TGTGCCAGCAGTGTCGGTGGGCCCCAGCATTTT	CASSVGGPQHF
TRBV6-6	NA	TRBJ1-1	TRBD1	TGTGCCAGCAGGGACAGGGAAAAGGGCACTGAAGCTTTCTTT	CASRDREKGTEAFF
TRBV6-5	NA	TRBJ2-2	NA	TGTGCCAGCTATTACAGGGAGAACACCGGGGAGCTGTTTTTT	CASYYRENTGELFF
TRBV5-4	NA	TRBJ1-6	TRBD1	TGTGCCAGCAGCTGGGACAGGGAGAGTTCACCCCTCCACTTT	CASSWDRESSPLHF
TRBV6-5	NA	TRBJ2-7	NA	TGTGCCAGCAGTCGGACTACTGCGGGCGAGCAGTACTTC	CASSRTTAGEQYF
TRBV19	NA	TRBJ1-4	NA	TGTGCCAGTAGTCCCCGAGAGGGGGGGACTAATGAAAAACTGTTTTTT	CASSPREGGTNEKLFF
TRBV27	NA	TRBJ2-1	NA	TGTGCCAGCAGGCGGGTCGGCAATGAGCAGTTCTTC	CASRRVGNEQFF
TRBV20-1	NA	TRBJ1-2	NA	TGCAGCCCTGACAGGATATCCGGCTACACCTTC	CSPDRISGYTF
TRBV19	NA	TRBJ2-7	TRBD1	TGTGCCAGTAGCCCAGACAGGGGGCCCCTCCGCGAGCAGTACTTC	CASSPDRGPLREQYF
TRBV13	NA	TRBJ2-1	NA	TGTGCCAGCAGCTTCGGGACATCTCACGGGAATGAGCAGTTCTTC	CASSFGTSHGNEQFF
TRBV6-5	NA	TRBJ1-1	NA	TGTGCCAGCAGTCTCCAAAGGGGGGGCACTGAAGCTTTCTTT	CASSLQRGGTEAFF
TRBV6-2/TRBV6-3	NA	TRBJ2-1	TRBD2	TGTGCCAGCAGTTTAACTAGCGGGGGCTACAATGAGCAGTTCTTC	CASSLTSGGYNEQFF
TRBV9	NA	TRBJ1-1	NA	TGTGCCAGCAGCGCTACAACAGGGAGCACTGAAGCTTTCTTT	CASSATTGSTEAFF
TRBV9	NA	TRBJ2-1	TRBD2	TGTGCCAGCAGCCCACGAGCGGGGGTAGCCTACAATGAGCAGTTCTTC	CASSPRAGVAYNEQFF
TRBV3-1/TRBV3-2	once	TRBJ1-1	NA	TGTGCCAGCAGCCACCATGGGGGACCTGAAGCTTTCTTT	CASSHHGGPEAFF
TRBV11-2	NA	TRBJ2-2	TRBD1	TGTGCCAGCACCTCCCAGGGGGGACAGGGTTTAACCGGGGAGCTGTTTTTT	CASTSQGGQGLTGELFF
TRBV6-5	NA	TRBJ1-5	NA	TGTGCCACTGTTGAGGGGGGCAATCAGCCCCAGCATTTT	CATVEGGNQPQHF
TRBV11-2	once	TRBJ2-5	TRBD1	TGTGCCAGCAGCCCGGTGACAGGGGGCGCGGAGACCCAGTACTTC	CASSPVTGGAETQYF
TRBV5-1	once	TRBJ2-3	NA	TGCGCCAGCAGCTGGTACAGCGGTCGCACAGATACGCAGTATTTT	CASSWYSGRTDTQYF
TRBV2	NA	TRBJ1-5	TRBD1	TGTGCCAGCAGTGGGACAGGCAGCCAGCCCCAGCATTTT	CASSGTGSQPQHF
TRBV28	NA	TRBJ1-5	NA	TGTGCCAGCGAGGGGGATCAGCCCCAGCATTTT	CASEGDQPQHF
TRBV19	NA	TRBJ1-5	TRBD1	TGTGCCAGTAGGCCCCGGGACAGGAGCAATCAGCCCCAGCATTTT	CASRPRDRSNQPQHF
TRBV15	NA	TRBJ1-1	NA	TGTGCCACCAGCAGAGTAACAGAAACTGAAGCTTTCTTT	CATSRVTETEAFF
TRBV7-3	NA	TRBJ2-6	NA	TGTGCCAGCAGCTCCCCCGCCTCTGGGGCCAACGTCCTGACTTTC	CASSSPASGANVLTF
TRBV9	NA	TRBJ1-2	NA	TGTGCCAGCAGCGTATCGCAGGGCAGCTATGGCTACACCTTC	CASSVSQGSYGYTF
TRBV9	NA	TRBJ1-2	NA	TGTGCCAGCAGCGTCAGCGCACAGATTGACTATGGCTACACCTTC	CASSVSAQIDYGYTF
TRBV1	NA	TRBJ2-7	NA	TGCACCAGCAGCCAACCCCGGGACAGGGGTGGGCACGAGCAGTACTTC	CTSSQPRDRGGHEQYF
TRBV3-1/TRBV3-2	NA	TRBJ2-5	NA	TGTGCCAGCAGCCAAGAGGCGATGGGGCGGGGAGAGACCCAGTACTTC	CASSQEAMGRGETQYF
TRBV2	NA	TRBJ2-7	NA	TGTGCCAGCAGTGAGGCCAACTCCTACGAGCAGTACTTC	CASSEANSYEQYF